This TCR beta chain appears in the sequencing data of a study of blood T cell repertoires in COVID-19. As for the study in general: Sample material is recorded as cDNA or gDNA derived from T cells, B-cell-depleted T cells, or PBMCs.

V was pared by 5 bases and J by 4 bases, with 14 bases of the junction left unmatched. This CDR3 is 16 amino acids long. The V gene's germline CDR1 is LNHDA and CDR2 SQIVND (reference sequence). The Seattle patients, enrolled during active infection, were followed longitudinally. Study processing details: Reference gene primers were amplified, and this amplification served to estimate nucleated cell counts. This table comes from immunoSEQ multiplex PCR, and its TCRdb copy is limited to in-frame clones, with some not included. From that table come the V and J calls and clone size; the DNA was used to work out D and trimming. The sample records 250,000 to 350,000 clones, about 85% being singletons.

The V gene is TRBV19, the J gene TRBJ2-7; TRBD1 agrees at 7 bases. The material sequenced was peripheral blood. This TCR was recovered from a human donor with COVID-19, enrolled during active disease. The donor label of this sample is uncertain. In DNA form, the CDR3 reads TGTGCCAGTAGTGAACAGGGGAGCGGACCCAGGTACGAGCAGTACTTC. It codes for CASSEQGSGPRYEQYF.